Listed here are 30 T cell receptor beta chains from one sample, sequenced in a study of blood T cell repertoires in COVID-19. The method was immunoSEQ multiplex PCR; TCRdb's version includes in-frame clones alone and lacks a portion of them. The sample consists of approximately 100,000 clones, about 80% of them appearing once. Sequencing was carried out using peripheral blood. These receptors came from a man between 65 and 85 years old with acute or convalescent COVID-19.

The genes are TRBV5-1 and TRBJ2-7, with TRBD1 as a possible D gene (6 bases). The CDR3 length is 16 residues. V lost 0 bases and J 0 bases, leaving 13 bases between the germline ends. Germline lookup yields CDR1 SGHRS and CDR2 YFSETQ. In DNA form, the CDR3 reads TGCGCCAGCAGCTTGGTGTTGGACAGTTACTCCTACGAGCAGTACTTC. Its protein is CASSLVLDSYSYEQYF.

This clone was seen only once. This sequence joins TRBV29-1 and TRBJ2-5; TRBD2 matches 12 bases. The V and J ends lost 5 bases and 4 bases, in that order; junction bases with no gene match: 2. This CDR3 has 13 amino acids. Germline V gene data show CDR1 as SQVTM and CDR2 as ANQGSEA. This chain's CDR3 is CSVQTSGRETQYF. Here the CDR3 DNA reads TGCAGCGTTCAGACTAGCGGGAGAGAGACCCAGTACTTC. Based on the CDR3 plus reference TRBV29-1 and TRBJ2-5, the full variable domain is SAVISQKPSRDICQRGTSLTIQCQVDSQVTMMFWYRQQPGQSLTLIATANQGSEATYESGFVIDKFPISRPNLTFSTLTVSNMSPEDSSIYLCSVQTSGRETQYFGPGTRLLVL.

This clone has ten or more counts. The chain has TRBV6-4 and TRBJ2-1; TRBD2 matches 14 bases. Germline V gives CDR1 MRHNA, CDR2 SNTAGT. V shed 7 bases and J 6 bases; nucleotides not matched to a gene: 8. The CDR3 has 16 amino acids. CDR3 DNA: TGTGCCAGCAATAATAAGACTAGCGGGAGGGTCAATGAGCAGTTCTTC. Amino acids: CASNNKTSGRVNEQFF.

The chain employs TRBV28 and TRBJ2-3; 9 nucleotides match TRBD2. The CDR3 is 16 residues long. From germline, CDR1 is MDHEN and CDR2 SYDVKM. V trimming: 5 bases; J trimming: 2 bases; junction bases outside the gene matches: 8. The CDR3 here is CASSPVTSGFTDTQYF. CDR3 bases: TGTGCCAGCAGTCCCGTGACTAGCGGATTCACAGATACGCAGTATTTT.

The rearrangement joins TRBV10-2 to TRBJ1-4; D is uncertain. Germline assignment: CDR1 WSHSY and CDR2 SAAADI. This CDR3 is built from 14 residues. V was pared by 4 bases and J by 6 bases, with 12 bases between. The CDR3 region has the DNA TGCGCCAGCAGTGGGACTGGGAGGCATGAAAAACTGTTTTTT. This codes for CASSGTGRHEKLFF.

This clone was seen only a few times. The CDR3 protein is CASSLIPGQGGEKLFF. For the CDR3, the DNA is TGTGCCAGCAGCTTAATCCCGGGACAGGGGGGTGAAAAACTGTTTTTT. V gene TRBV5-5 combines with J gene TRBJ1-4, with TRBD1 identical over 11 bases. Losses at the gene ends were 2 bases for V and 7 bases for J; bases not matched to a gene: 7. CDR1 is SGHKS, CDR2 YYEKEE, per germline (reference sequence). The CDR3 consists of 16 residues.

J is TRBJ1-6 and V is TRBV30; TRBD1 might be the D (5 bases). There are 14 residues in the CDR3. Trimming removed 2 bases at V and 9 bases at J, with 14 bases between. Germline CDR1 and CDR2: GTSNPN and SVGIG (reference sequence). CDR3: CAWSISGGISPLHF. The CDR3 coding sequence is TGTGCCTGGAGTATCAGTGGGGGGATTTCACCCCTCCACTTT.

The genes are TRBV18 and TRBJ2-3; 8 positions agree with TRBD1. From germline, CDR1 is KGHSH and CDR2 LQKENI. With 3 bases clipped from V and 6 bases from J, the junction kept 11 bases outside the gene matches. The CDR3 contains 16 residues. CDR3 amino acids: CASSPPPAGGIDTQYF. In nucleotides, the CDR3 is TGTGCCAGCTCACCCCCCCCCGCAGGGGGCATCGATACGCAGTATTTT.

The genes are TRBV4-3 and TRBJ2-7, with 7 bases that match TRBD1. The germline CDR1 and CDR2 sequences are LGHNA and YSLEER. Trimming took 0 bases from V and 2 from J; bases not matched to a gene: 7. The CDR3 covers 16 residues. The DNA for the CDR3 is TGCGCCAGCAGCCAAGACCCCCCTCAGGGGGCCTACGAGCAGTACTTC. Residues: CASSQDPPQGAYEQYF.

This chain joins TRBV5-1 and TRBJ2-5, with D possibly being TRBD1 (5 bases). V lost 0 bases and J 4 bases, leaving 10 bases between the germline ends. Germline V gene lookup returns CDR1 SGHRS and CDR2 YFSETQ. The CDR3 is 14 residues long. The CDR3 is CASSLERTRETQYF. The CDR3 nucleotides are TGCGCCAGCAGCTTGGAGAGGACACGAGAGACCCAGTACTTC.

CDR3 nucleotide sequence: TGTGCCAGCAGCCAACTACGGGGCACCGGGGAGCTGTTTTTT. Translation: CASSQLRGTGELFF. The chain carries TRBV14 and TRBJ2-2, with D possibly matching TRBD2 (5 bases). With 2 bases removed from V and 4 bases from J, the gap between germline ends came to 8 bases. Germline CDR1 SGHDN, CDR2 FVKESK. The CDR3 contains 14 residues.

The chain uses TRBV9 and TRBJ1-4; 9 bases match TRBD1. V gave up 2 bases and J gave up 5 bases; unmatched junction bases: 4. The CDR3 contains 15 residues. Germline CDR1 is SGDLS and CDR2 is YYNGEE. Here the CDR3 reads CASSVTTGGNEKLFF. The DNA for the CDR3 is TGTGCCAGCAGCGTTACGACAGGGGGGAATGAAAAACTGTTTTTT.

The chain couples TRBV2 to TRBJ2-7, with 7 bases fitting TRBD2. This CDR3 has 14 amino acids. Germline loops: CDR1 SNHLY, CDR2 FYNNEI. CDR3 in amino acids: CASGRWEGPYEQYF. CDR3 nucleotide sequence: TGTGCGTCGGGTAGGTGGGAGGGCCCCTACGAGCAGTACTTC.

This chain links TRBV4-1 with TRBJ1-1, with TRBD1 identical over 8 bases. This CDR3 comprises 15 residues. Germline V lookup: CDR1 MGHRA, CDR2 YSYEKL. Unmatched junction bases numbered 7, after V lost 3 bases and J lost 4 bases. The CDR3 is CASSQVTGGGTEAFF. DNA for the CDR3: TGCGCCAGCAGCCAGGTAACAGGGGGGGGCACTGAAGCTTTCTTT.

The rearrangement uses TRBV19 and TRBJ2-2, with D perhaps matching TRBD1 (6 bases). CDR3 size: 16 residues. Germline V gene data show CDR1 as LNHDA and CDR2 as SQIVND (reference sequence). With 5 bases removed from V and 0 bases from J, the gap between germline ends came to 13 bases. The CDR3 region has the DNA TGTGCCAGTAGTCTCCTACAGGGCTCGAACACCGGGGAGCTGTTTTTT. Its translation: CASSLLQGSNTGELFF.

V gene TRBV7-9 combines with J gene TRBJ1-6; a weak D match, TRBD1 (5 bases). Trimming removed 8 bases from V and 5 bases from J, with 16 bases in between. The germline V gene has CDR1 SEHNR and CDR2 FQNEAQ (reference sequence). The CDR3 is 15 residues long. CDR3 protein: CASALEGRNNSPLHF. CDR3 coding DNA: TGTGCCAGCGCCTTGGAGGGGCGGAATAATTCACCCCTCCACTTT.

This clone occurred a few times. The chain is built from TRBV5-1 and TRBJ2-2; the D is unclear. This CDR3 comprises 15 residues. The germline V gene encodes CDR1 SGHRS and CDR2 YFSETQ. The ends were cut back, 0 bases at V and 4 bases at J, with 10 bases in the middle. In nucleotides, the CDR3 is TGCGCCAGCAGCTTGGTTAACCCTACCACCGGGGAGCTGTTTTTT. It is translated as CASSLVNPTTGELFF.

The genes are TRBV18 and TRBJ2-5, with TRBD1 identical over 10 bases. This CDR3 contains 14 residues. CDR1 and CDR2 (germline): KGHSH, LQKENI. J lost 5 bases, V lost 8 bases, and 8 bases had no gene match. CDR3 in amino acids: CASVRRDRGETQYF. CDR3 DNA: TGTGCCAGCGTACGTAGGGACAGGGGCGAGACCCAGTACTTC.

The CDR3 reads CASSWPRSSGDGTPTDTQYF. CDR3 nucleotides: TGTGCCAGCAGTTGGCCTCGGTCTAGCGGGGATGGGACGCCCACAGATACGCAGTATTTT. The chain joins TRBV28 to TRBJ2-3; the match to TRBD2 covers 9 bases. Trimming at V came to 4 bases and at J to 2 bases, leaving 19 bases not matched to a gene. Looked up from germline, CDR1 is MDHEN and CDR2 is SYDVKM. This CDR3 has 20 residues.

The chain has TRBV2 and TRBJ2-7, with TRBD2 matching 9 bases. V trimming: 7 bases; J trimming: 2 bases; junction bases outside the gene matches: 9. This CDR3 is built from 15 residues. CDR1 SNHLY and CDR2 FYNNEI come from the germline V gene. CDR3 in DNA: TGTGCCAGCACCCCGAGTGCGGGAGGGCCCTACGAGCAGTACTTC. It specifies CASTPSAGGPYEQYF.

The CDR3 spells CASSPGTGLNYGYTF. The CDR3 DNA sequence: TGTGCCAGCTCCCCCGGGACAGGCCTTAACTATGGCTACACCTTC. V usage is TRBV18 and J usage is TRBJ1-2; 8 bases align to TRBD1. The CDR3 is 15 residues long. Germline CDR1 reads KGHSH; CDR2 reads LQKENI. J was trimmed by 1 base and V by 6 bases; bases with no gene match: 7.

CDR3 loop: CASSFQKISSGYEQYF. The CDR3 DNA is TGTGCCAGCAGCTTTCAGAAAATTAGCTCGGGCTACGAGCAGTACTTC. The chain combines TRBV7-9 with TRBJ2-7; D is ambiguous. The germline CDR1 and CDR2 sequences are SEHNR and FQNEAQ (reference sequence). Trimming left V 3 bases short and J 3 bases short, with 18 bases between. This CDR3 is built from 16 residues.

This chain connects TRBV2 to TRBJ2-2; D is undetermined. The CDR3 consists of 11 residues. Trimming stripped 7 bases from V and 6 bases from J, with 6 bases between. The germline V gene encodes CDR1 SNHLY and CDR2 FYNNEI. CDR3 loop: CASTVAGELFF. Written as DNA, the CDR3 is TGTGCCAGCACGGTCGCCGGGGAGCTGTTTTTT.

This sequence joins TRBV11-3 and TRBJ2-2, with D hard to call. Trimming removed 6 bases at V and 0 bases at J, with 8 bases between. Germline V gene lookup returns CDR1 SGHNT and CDR2 YENEEA. There are 14 residues in the CDR3. CDR3 bases: TGTGCCAGCAGACTCAGCGCGAACACCGGGGAGCTGTTTTTT. Translated: CASRLSANTGELFF.

The rearrangement joins TRBV5-6 to TRBJ1-3, with 9 bases fitting TRBD1. The J segment lost 8 bases and the V segment lost 2 bases, leaving 11 bases of the junction unmatched. The CDR3 totals 16 residues. Germline V CDR1 and CDR2: SGHDT, YYEEEE. The CDR3 sequence is CASSFFRTGAYDTIYF. The CDR3 nucleotides are TGTGCCAGCAGCTTTTTCCGGACAGGGGCATACGACACCATATATTTT.

V and J are TRBV7-4 and TRBJ2-1; a possible D gene is TRBD2 (5 bases). Germline values: CDR1 SGHVT, CDR2 SQSDAQ. The CDR3 runs 12 residues. The V gene lost 11 bases and the J gene lost 5 bases, with 13 bases spanning the gap. For the CDR3, the DNA is TGTGCCGGCCTGAGGGCAGACAATGAGCAGTTCTTC. It is translated as CAGLRADNEQFF. Combining the CDR3 with reference TRBV7-4 and TRBJ2-1 gives the whole variable domain GAGVSQSPRYKVAKRGRDVALRCDSISGHVTLYWYRQTLGQGSEVLTYSQSDAQRDKSGRPSGRFSAERPERSVSTLKIQRTEQGDSAVYLCAGLRADNEQFFGPGTRLTVL.

The chain has TRBV7-6 and TRBJ2-7; 8 bases fit TRBD2. The V gene's germline CDR1 is SGHVS and CDR2 FNYEAQ. J was trimmed by 5 bases and V by 4 bases; bases with no gene match: 10. There are 15 residues in the CDR3. The CDR3 protein is CASSSTAGEGHEQYF. Here the CDR3 DNA reads TGTGCCAGCAGCTCAACAGCGGGAGAGGGCCACGAGCAGTACTTC.

This clone showed up just a few times. This sequence joins TRBV5-1 and TRBJ2-1, with 12 bases lining up with TRBD2. The V gene's germline CDR1 is SGHRS and CDR2 YFSETQ. V lost 4 bases and J lost 4; bases outside the gene matches: 9. This CDR3 comprises 17 residues. For the CDR3, the DNA is TGCGCCAGCAGCCCGTGGCGGACTAGCGGGATATACAATGAGCAGTTCTTC. Its protein product is CASSPWRTSGIYNEQFF.

J is TRBJ1-1 and V is TRBV28, with a possible D match to TRBD1 (6 bases). The CDR3 has 14 amino acids. Germline V gene data show CDR1 as MDHEN and CDR2 as SYDVKM. The ends were cut back, 6 bases at V and 1 base at J, with 12 bases in the middle. As DNA, the CDR3 is TGTGCCAGCAGGGGACACACTCCGAACACTGAAGCTTTCTTT. It is translated as CASRGHTPNTEAFF.

The CDR3 loop reads CASSGTYGHIQYF. Written as DNA, the CDR3 is TGTGCCAGCAGTGGTACCTATGGGCACATTCAGTACTTC. J is TRBJ2-4 and V is TRBV28; no reliable D call. The germline V gene has CDR1 MDHEN and CDR2 SYDVKM. The CDR3 consists of 13 residues. Trimming removed 5 bases from V and 8 bases from J, with 13 bases in between. The complete variable domain, with remaining parts taken from reference TRBV28 and TRBJ2-4, reads DVKVTQSSRYLVKRTGEKVFLECVQDMDHENMFWYRQDPGLGLRLIYFSYDVKMKEKGDIPEGYSVSREKKERFSLILESASTNQTSMYLCASSGTYGHIQYFGAGTRLSVL.